The 11 T cell receptor beta chains given below trace back to one sample, sequenced in a study of naive CD8 T cells in extremely preterm neonates. Clones were read by immunoSEQ multiplex PCR, and TCRdb kept only the in-frame ones, dropping some. The data hold around 5,900 clones, with about 98% observed a single time. The sequencing input was naive CD8+ T cells from blood. These receptors came from a human donor in good health.

The V gene is TRBV10-2, the J gene TRBJ1-5; D uncertain. The V gene lost 4 bases and the J gene lost 5 bases, with 12 bases spanning the gap. The germline gives CDR1 WSHSY, CDR2 SAAADI. There are 14 residues in the CDR3. CDR3 loop: CASSGAGRDQPQHF. The CDR3 nucleotides read TGCGCCAGCAGTGGCGCGGGAAGAGATCAGCCCCAGCATTTT.

The rearrangement links TRBV7-9 to TRBJ2-1; 8 positions agree with TRBD1. The germline V gene encodes CDR1 SEHNR and CDR2 FQNEAQ (reference sequence). The V gene end was trimmed by 5 bases and the J gene end by 6 bases; junction bases not matched to a gene: 9. The CDR3 consists of 15 residues. CDR3: CASSAGTGVPNEQFF. Written as DNA, the CDR3 is TGTGCCAGCAGCGCCGGGACAGGTGTTCCCAATGAGCAGTTCTTC.

The rearrangement links TRBV13 to TRBJ2-5; the match to TRBD1 covers 8 bases. The J call is uncertain, as TRBJ2-7 better fits the DNA end. The CDR3 contains 14 residues. Germline-derived CDR1 and CDR2 are PRHDT and FYEKMQ (reference sequence). The CDR3 loop reads CASSFGRGPYEQYF. In DNA, the CDR3 is TGTGCCAGCAGCTTCGGCAGGGGGCCCTACGAGCAGTACTTC.

This clone was detected once. The CDR3 loop is CASSLRGAYEQYF. The CDR3 DNA is TGTGCCAGCAGTTTAAGGGGCGCCTACGAGCAGTACTTC. This chain uses TRBV27 with TRBJ2-7; TRBD1 is a possible D gene (5 bases). Germline V gene lookup returns CDR1 MNHEY and CDR2 SMNVEV (reference sequence). V gave up 2 bases and J gave up 2 bases, with 7 bases separating them. This CDR3 spans 13 amino acids.

The chain has TRBV5-6 and TRBJ1-2; D possibly corresponds to TRBD1 (6 bases). The CDR3 length is 13 residues. The V end lost 6 bases, the J end lost 2 bases, and 11 bases lay between the germline ends. Germline V gene sequence: CDR1 SGHDT, CDR2 YYEEEE. Here the CDR3 reads CASTETGNYGYTF. CDR3 nucleotides: TGTGCCAGCACTGAGACAGGCAACTATGGCTACACCTTC.

This rearrangement joins TRBV28 to TRBJ2-7, with 7 bases matching TRBD1. The CDR3 runs 13 residues. Germline lookup yields CDR1 MDHEN and CDR2 SYDVKM. With 6 bases clipped from V and 3 bases from J, the junction kept 5 bases outside the gene matches. CDR3 sequence reads: CASSRQGYYEQYF. CDR3 bases: TGTGCCAGCAGCAGACAGGGATACTACGAGCAGTACTTC. The whole variable domain, remainder taken from reference TRBV28 and TRBJ2-7, is DVKVTQSSRYLVKRTGEKVFLECVQDMDHENMFWYRQDPGLGLRLIYFSYDVKMKEKGDIPEGYSVSREKKERFSLILESASTNQTSMYLCASSRQGYYEQYFGPGTRLTVT.

This chain connects TRBV5-6 to TRBJ2-7, with D uncertain. CDR1 SGHDT and CDR2 YYEEEE come from the germline V gene. V was cut by 2 bases and J by 0 bases, with 9 bases left in between. CDR3 length: 14 residues. The chain's CDR3 is CASSLQPDSYEQYF. The CDR3 DNA reads as TGTGCCAGCAGCTTACAGCCGGACTCCTACGAGCAGTACTTC.

The rearrangement uses TRBV19 and TRBJ2-5; 9 bases line up with TRBD1. The DNA end is more similar to TRBJ2-7, so the J call may be wrong. The CDR3 loop spans 15 amino acids. In germline, CDR1 is LNHDA, CDR2 SQIVND (reference sequence). As DNA, the CDR3 is TGTGCCAGTAGTATCTTCTCCGGGACAGGGTACGAGCAGTACTTC. It yields the protein CASSIFSGTGYEQYF.

CDR3 sequence (DNA): TGTGCCAGCAGCGAACAAGGAGGGGTCTGGGAGCAGTACTTC. This gives the protein CASSEQGGVWEQYF. The rearrangement uses TRBV7-9 and TRBJ2-7; D perhaps matches TRBD2 (6 bases). The germline gives CDR1 SEHNR, CDR2 FQNEAQ (reference sequence). CDR3 length: 14 amino acids. Trimming removed 5 bases at V and 7 bases at J, with 18 bases between.

CDR3 sequence (DNA): TGTGCCAGCAGCCGACAGACACGGCGAGGTGGCTACACCTTC. Encoded protein: CASSRQTRRGGYTF. The chain carries TRBV6-5 and TRBJ1-2; D perhaps matches TRBD1 (5 bases). CDR3 length: 14 amino acids. CDR1 and CDR2 (germline): MNHEY, SVGAGI. Deletions cut 6 bases from V and 7 bases from J, with 18 bases between.

DNA for the CDR3: TGCGCCAGCAGCCAAAGGACTAGCGGGACCTTAGCCAAAAACATTCAGTACTTC. Protein: CASSQRTSGTLAKNIQYF. This sequence joins TRBV4-1 and TRBJ2-4, with 12 bases fitting TRBD2. There are 18 residues in the CDR3. V trimming: 2 bases; J trimming: 0 bases; junction bases outside the gene matches: 5. In germline, CDR1 is MGHRA, CDR2 YSYEKL.